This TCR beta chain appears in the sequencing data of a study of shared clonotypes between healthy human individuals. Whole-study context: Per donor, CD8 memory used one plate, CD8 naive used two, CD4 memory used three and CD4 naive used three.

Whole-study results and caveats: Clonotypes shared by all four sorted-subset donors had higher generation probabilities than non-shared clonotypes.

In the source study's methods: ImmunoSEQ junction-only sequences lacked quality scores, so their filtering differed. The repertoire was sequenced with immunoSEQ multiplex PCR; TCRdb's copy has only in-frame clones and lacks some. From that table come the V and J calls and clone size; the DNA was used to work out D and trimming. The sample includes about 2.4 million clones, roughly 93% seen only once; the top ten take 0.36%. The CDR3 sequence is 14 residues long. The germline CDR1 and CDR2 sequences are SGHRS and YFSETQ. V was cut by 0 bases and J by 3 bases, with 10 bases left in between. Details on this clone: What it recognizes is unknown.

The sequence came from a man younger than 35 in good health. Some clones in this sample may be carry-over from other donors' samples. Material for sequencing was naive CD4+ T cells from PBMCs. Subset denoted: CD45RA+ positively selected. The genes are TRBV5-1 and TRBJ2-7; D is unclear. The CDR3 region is CASSLAQASYEQYF. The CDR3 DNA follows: TGCGCCAGCAGCTTGGCCCAAGCCAGCTACGAGCAGTACTTC.